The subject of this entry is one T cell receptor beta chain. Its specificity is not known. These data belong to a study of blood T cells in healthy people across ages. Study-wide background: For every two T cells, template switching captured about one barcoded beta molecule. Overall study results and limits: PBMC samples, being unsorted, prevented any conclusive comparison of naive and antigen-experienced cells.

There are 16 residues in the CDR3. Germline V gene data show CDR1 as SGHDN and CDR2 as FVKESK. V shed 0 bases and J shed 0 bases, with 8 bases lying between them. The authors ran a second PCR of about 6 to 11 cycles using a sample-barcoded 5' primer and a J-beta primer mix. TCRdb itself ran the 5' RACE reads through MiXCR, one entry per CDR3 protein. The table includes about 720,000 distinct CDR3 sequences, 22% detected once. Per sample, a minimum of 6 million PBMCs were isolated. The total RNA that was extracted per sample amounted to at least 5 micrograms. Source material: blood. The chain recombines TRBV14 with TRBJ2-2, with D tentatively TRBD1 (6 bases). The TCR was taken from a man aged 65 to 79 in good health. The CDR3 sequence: CASSQEGHTNTGELFF. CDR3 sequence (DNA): TGTGCCAGCAGCCAAGAGGGACATACGAACACCGGGGAGCTGTTTTTT.